This T cell receptor beta chain derives from a study of CD8 T cells in ankylosing spondylitis. Whole-study results and caveats: As for the disease-linked clones, they showed a CD8+ phenotype and occurred at relatively low frequencies in peripheral blood. Matched synovial fluid from ankylosing spondylitis patients was reported to be enriched for disease-linked clones. Some motif variants were previously reported in reactive arthritis synovial fluid and blood. A motif of under ten highly homologous TCR beta variants was seen as apparently characteristic of ankylosing spondylitis blood.

This clonotype showed up just a few times. Its antigen is still unknown. The V gene's germline CDR1 is LNHNV and CDR2 YYDKDF (reference sequence). Deletions cut 0 bases from V and 2 bases from J, with 11 bases between. The CDR3 has 15 residues. Using quantitative 5'-RACE with molecular barcodes, the authors made TCR beta libraries. TCRdb redid the calling of the 5' RACE reads with MiXCR, one entry per CDR3 protein. The sample yields about 390,000 distinct CDR3 sequences, under 25% seen once. The material sequenced was blood, either unsorted or a sorted T cell fraction (not recorded which). This TCR came from a male donor with ankylosing spondylitis. The V and J genes are TRBV15 and TRBJ2-7; no firm D call. DNA of the CDR3: TGTGCCACCAGCAGAGATATCGGCAGTGCCTACGAGCAGTACTTC. Protein: CATSRDIGSAYEQYF.